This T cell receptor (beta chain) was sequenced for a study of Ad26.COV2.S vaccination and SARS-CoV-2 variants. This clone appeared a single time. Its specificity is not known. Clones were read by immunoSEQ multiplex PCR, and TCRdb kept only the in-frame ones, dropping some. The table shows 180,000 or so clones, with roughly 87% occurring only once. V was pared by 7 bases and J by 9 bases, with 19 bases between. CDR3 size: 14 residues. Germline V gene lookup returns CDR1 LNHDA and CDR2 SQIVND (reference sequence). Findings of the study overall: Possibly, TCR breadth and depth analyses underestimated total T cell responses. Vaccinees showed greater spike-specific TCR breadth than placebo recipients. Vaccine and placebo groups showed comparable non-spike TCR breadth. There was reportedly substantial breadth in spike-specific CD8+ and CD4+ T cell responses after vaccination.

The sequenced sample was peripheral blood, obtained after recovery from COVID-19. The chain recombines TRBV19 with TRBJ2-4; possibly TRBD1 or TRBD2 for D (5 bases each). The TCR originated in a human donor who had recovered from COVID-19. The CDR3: CASTLSGVRGIQYF. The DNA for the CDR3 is TGTGCCAGTACCCTCTCCGGGGTTAGGGGCATTCAGTACTTC.